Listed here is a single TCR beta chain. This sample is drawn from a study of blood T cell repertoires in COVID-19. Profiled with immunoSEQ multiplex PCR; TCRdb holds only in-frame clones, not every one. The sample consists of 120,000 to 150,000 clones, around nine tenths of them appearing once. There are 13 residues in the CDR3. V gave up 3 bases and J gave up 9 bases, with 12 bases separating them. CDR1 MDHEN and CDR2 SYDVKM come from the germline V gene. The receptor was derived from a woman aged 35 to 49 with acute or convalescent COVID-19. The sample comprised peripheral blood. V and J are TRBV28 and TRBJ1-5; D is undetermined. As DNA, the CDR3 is TGTGCCAGCAGTTTGGGTGGAGGGAGGCCCCAGCATTTT. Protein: CASSLGGGRPQHF.